This TCR beta chain came from a study of T-cell memory formation after mild COVID-19. Germline V gene data show CDR1 as LGHNA and CDR2 as YSLEER. V gave up 0 bases and J gave up 1 base, with 9 bases separating them. CDR3 length: 15 residues. In TCRdb, the 5' RACE reads were re-called with MiXCR into one record per CDR3 protein. The sample comprises fewer than 650,000 distinct CDR3 sequences, about 20% of which are singletons, and approximately 8.4% rests with the top ten. The sample taken for sequencing was PBMCs or a T cell subset sorted from them (not recorded which). The chain combines TRBV4-3 with TRBJ1-1; maybe TRBD1 (5 bases). This sequence originates from an adult woman who had mild COVID-19 (a few samples of this study predate the infection). Cell type and time point are not known. The DNA of the CDR3 is TGCGCCAGCAGCCAAGAGGTCAGGGCGAACACTGAAGCTTTCTTT. This translates into CASSQEVRANTEAFF.